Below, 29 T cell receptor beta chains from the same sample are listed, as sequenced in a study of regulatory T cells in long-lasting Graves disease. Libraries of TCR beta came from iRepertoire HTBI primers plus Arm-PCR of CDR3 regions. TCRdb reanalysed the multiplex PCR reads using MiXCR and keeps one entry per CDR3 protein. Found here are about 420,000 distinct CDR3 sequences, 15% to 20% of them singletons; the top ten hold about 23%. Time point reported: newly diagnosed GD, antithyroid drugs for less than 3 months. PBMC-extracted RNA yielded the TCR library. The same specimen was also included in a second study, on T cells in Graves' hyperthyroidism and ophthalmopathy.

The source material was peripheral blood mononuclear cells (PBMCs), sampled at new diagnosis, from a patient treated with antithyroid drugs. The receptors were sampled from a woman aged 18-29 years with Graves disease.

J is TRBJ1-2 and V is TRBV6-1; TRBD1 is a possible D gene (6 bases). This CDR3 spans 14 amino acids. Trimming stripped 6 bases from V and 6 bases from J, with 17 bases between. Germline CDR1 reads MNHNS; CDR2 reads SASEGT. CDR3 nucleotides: TGTGCCAGCAGAGAACTAACAGGGATGGATGGCTACACCTTC. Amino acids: CASRELTGMDGYTF.

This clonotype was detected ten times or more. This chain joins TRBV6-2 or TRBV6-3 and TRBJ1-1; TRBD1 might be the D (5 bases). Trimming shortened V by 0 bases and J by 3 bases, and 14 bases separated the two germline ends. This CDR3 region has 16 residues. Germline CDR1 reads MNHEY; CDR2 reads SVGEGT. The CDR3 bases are TGTGCCAGCAGTTACTCGCGACAGCGACCCGACACTGAAGCTTTCTTT. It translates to CASSYSRQRPDTEAFF.

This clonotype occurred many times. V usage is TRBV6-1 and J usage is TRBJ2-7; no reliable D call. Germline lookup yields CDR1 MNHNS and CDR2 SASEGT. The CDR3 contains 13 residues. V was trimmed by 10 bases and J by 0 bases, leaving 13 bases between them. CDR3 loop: CATTDLNSYEQYF. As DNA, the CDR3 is TGTGCCACCACGGACCTTAACTCCTACGAGCAGTACTTC.

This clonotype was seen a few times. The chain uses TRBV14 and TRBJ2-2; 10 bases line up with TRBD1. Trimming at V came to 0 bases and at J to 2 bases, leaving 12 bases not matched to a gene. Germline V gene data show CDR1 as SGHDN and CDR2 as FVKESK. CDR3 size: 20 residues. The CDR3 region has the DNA TGTGCCAGCAGCCAAGAATATTATAGGACAGGGGGTTCCAACACCGGGGAGCTGTTTTTT. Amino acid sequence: CASSQEYYRTGGSNTGELFF.

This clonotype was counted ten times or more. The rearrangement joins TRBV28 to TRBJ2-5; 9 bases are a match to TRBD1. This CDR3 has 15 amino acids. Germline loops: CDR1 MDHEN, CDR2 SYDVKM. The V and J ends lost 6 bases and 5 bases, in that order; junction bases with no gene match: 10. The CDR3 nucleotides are TGTGCCAGCAGCTTACTACAGGGGGCTCGGGAGACCCAGTACTTC. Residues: CASSLLQGARETQYF.

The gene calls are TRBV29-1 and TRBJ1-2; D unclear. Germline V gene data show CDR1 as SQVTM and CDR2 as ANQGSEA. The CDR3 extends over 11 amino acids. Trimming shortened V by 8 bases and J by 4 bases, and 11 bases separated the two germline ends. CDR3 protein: CSYPEAYGYTF. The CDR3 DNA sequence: TGCAGCTATCCGGAAGCCTATGGCTACACCTTC.

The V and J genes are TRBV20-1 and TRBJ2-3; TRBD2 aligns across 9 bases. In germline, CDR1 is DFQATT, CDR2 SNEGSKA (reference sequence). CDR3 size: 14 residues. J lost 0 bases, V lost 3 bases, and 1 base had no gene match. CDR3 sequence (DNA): TGCAGTGCTAGGGGACTAGCTAGCACAGATACGCAGTATTTT. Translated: CSARGLASTDTQYF.

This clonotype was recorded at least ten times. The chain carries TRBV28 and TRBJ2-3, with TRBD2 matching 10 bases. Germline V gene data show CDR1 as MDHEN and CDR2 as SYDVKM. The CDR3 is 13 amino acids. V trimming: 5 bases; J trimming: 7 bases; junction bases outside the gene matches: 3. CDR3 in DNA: TGTGCCAGCAGTCTAGCGGGAGTCTATACGCAGTATTTT. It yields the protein CASSLAGVYTQYF.

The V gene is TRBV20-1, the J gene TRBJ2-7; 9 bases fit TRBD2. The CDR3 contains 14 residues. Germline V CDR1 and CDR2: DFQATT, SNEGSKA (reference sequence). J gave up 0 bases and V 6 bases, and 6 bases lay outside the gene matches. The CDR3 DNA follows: TGCAGTGCACCGACTAGCGGCCTCTCCTACGAGCAGTACTTC. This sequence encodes CSAPTSGLSYEQYF.

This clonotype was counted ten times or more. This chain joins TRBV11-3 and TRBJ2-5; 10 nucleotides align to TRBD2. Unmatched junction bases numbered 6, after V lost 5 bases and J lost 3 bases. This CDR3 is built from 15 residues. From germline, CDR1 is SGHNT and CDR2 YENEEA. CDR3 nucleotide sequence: TGTGCCAGCAGCCCCGGGACTAGCGAAAAAGAGACCCAGTACTTC. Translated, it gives CASSPGTSEKETQYF.

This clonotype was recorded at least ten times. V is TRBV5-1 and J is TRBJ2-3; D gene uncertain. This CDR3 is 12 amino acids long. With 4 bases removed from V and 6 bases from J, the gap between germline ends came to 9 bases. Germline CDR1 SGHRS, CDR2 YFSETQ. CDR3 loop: CASSINSDTQYF. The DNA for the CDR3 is TGCGCCAGCAGCATAAACTCCGATACGCAGTATTTT. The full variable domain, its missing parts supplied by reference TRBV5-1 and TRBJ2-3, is KAGVTQTPRYLIKTRGQQVTLSCSPISGHRSVSWYQQTPGQGLQFLFEYFSETQRNKGNFPGRFSGRQFSNSRSEMNVSTLELGDSALYLCASSINSDTQYFGPGTRLTVL.

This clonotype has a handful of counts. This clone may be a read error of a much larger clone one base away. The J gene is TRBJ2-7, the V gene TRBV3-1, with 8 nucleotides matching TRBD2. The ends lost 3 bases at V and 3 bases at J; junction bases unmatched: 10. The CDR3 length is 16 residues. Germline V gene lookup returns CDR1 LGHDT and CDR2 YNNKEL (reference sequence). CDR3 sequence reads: CASSHGLTGRVYEQYF. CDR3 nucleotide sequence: TGTGCCAGCAGCCATGGGCTCACCGGGAGGGTCTACGAGCAGTACTTC.

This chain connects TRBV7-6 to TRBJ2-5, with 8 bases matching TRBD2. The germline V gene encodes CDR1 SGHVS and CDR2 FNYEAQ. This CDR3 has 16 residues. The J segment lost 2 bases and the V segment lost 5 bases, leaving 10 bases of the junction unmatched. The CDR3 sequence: CASSRPPGGFQETQYF. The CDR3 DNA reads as TGTGCCAGCAGCCGACCCCCGGGAGGGTTTCAAGAGACCCAGTACTTC.

The CDR3 reads CATSRADSLGQYF. CDR3 DNA: TGTGCCACCAGCAGAGCGGACAGCCTCGGGCAGTACTTC. The rearrangement links TRBV15 to TRBJ2-7; a possible D gene is TRBD1 (6 bases). Germline V lookup: CDR1 LNHNV, CDR2 YYDKDF (reference sequence). The CDR3 is made up of 13 amino acids. V was shortened by 1 base and J by 9 bases, with 13 bases between the two germline ends.

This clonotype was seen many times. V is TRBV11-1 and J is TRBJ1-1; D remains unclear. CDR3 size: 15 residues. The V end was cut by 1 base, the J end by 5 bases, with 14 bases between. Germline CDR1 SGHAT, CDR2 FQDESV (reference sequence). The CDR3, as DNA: TGTGCCAGCAGCTTAGTAGTCCAGGAAGGTACTGAAGCTTTCTTT. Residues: CASSLVVQEGTEAFF.

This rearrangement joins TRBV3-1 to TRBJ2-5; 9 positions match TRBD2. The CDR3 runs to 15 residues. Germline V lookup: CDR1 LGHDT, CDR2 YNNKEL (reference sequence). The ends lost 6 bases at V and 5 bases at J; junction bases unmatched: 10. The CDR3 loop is CASRNRGREGETQYF. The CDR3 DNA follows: TGTGCCAGCAGGAATCGGGGGCGGGAGGGGGAGACCCAGTACTTC.

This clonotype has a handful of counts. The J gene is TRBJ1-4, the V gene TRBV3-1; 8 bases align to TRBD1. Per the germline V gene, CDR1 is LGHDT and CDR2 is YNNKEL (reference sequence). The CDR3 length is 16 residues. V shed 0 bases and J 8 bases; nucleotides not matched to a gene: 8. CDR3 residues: CASSQDRQGIREKLFF. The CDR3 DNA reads TGTGCCAGCAGCCAAGATCGACAGGGGATACGAGAAAAACTGTTTTTT.

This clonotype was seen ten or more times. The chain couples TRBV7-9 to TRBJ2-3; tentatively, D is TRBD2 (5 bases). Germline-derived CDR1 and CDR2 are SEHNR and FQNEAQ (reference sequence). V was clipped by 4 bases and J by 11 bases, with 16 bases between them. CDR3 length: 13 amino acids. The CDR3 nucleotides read TGTGCCAGCAGCTCTGGGCTACTTCGGGAGCAGTATTTT. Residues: CASSSGLLREQYF.

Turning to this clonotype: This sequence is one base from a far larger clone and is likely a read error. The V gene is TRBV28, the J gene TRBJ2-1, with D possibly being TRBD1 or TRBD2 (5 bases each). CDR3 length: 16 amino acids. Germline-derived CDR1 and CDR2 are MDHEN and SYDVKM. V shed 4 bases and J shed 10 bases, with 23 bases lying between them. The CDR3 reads CASSSRGRAPTEEQFF. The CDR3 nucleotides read TGTGCCAGCAGTTCCCGGGGCCGGGCCCCAACAGAAGAGCAGTTCTTC.

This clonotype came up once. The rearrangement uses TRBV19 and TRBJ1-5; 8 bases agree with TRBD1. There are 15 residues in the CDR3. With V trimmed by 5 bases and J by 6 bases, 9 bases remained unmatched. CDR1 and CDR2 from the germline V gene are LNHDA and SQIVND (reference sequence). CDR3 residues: CASSPRRGPSQPQHF. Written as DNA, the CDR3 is TGTGCCAGTAGTCCACGCAGGGGGCCTAGTCAGCCCCAGCATTTT.

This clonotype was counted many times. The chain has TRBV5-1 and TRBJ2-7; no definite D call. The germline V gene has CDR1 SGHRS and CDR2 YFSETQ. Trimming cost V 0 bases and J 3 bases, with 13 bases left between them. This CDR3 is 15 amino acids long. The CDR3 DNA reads TGCGCCAGCAGCTTGGGCCCTACAGAGGACTACGAGCAGTACTTC. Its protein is CASSLGPTEDYEQYF.

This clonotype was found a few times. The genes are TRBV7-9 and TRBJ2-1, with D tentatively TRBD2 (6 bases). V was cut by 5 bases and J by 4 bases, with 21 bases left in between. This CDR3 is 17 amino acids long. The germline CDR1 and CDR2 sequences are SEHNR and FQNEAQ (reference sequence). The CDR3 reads CASSQVTPGLFYNEQFF. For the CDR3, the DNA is TGTGCCAGCAGCCAAGTGACCCCGGGACTCTTTTACAATGAGCAGTTCTTC.

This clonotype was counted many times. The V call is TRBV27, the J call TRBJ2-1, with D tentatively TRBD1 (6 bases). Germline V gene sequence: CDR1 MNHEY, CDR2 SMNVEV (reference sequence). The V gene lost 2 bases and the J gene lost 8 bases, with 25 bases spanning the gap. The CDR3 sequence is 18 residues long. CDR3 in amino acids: CASSLRGGNAIPLHEQFF. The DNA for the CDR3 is TGTGCCAGCAGTTTAAGAGGGGGTAACGCCATACCACTTCATGAGCAGTTCTTC.

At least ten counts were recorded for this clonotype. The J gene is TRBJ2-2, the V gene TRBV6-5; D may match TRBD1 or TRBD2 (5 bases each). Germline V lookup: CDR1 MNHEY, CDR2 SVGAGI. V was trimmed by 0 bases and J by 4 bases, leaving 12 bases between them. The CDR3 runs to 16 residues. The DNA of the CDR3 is TGTGCCAGCAGTTACTCCCGGGGACCTCTCACCGGGGAGCTGTTTTTT. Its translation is CASSYSRGPLTGELFF.

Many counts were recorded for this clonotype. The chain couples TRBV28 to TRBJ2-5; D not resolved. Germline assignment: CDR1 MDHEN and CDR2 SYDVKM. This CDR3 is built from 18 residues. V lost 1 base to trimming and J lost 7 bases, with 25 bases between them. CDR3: CASSLFGVGRPAKGTQYF. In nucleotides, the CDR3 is TGTGCCAGCAGTTTATTTGGGGTGGGTCGACCCGCCAAGGGGACCCAGTACTTC.

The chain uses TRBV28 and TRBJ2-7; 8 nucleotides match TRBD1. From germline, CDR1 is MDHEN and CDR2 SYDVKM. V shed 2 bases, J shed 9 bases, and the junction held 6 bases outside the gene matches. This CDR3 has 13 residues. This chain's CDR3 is CASSLGQGSRQYF. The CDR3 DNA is TGTGCCAGCAGTTTAGGACAGGGTAGTAGGCAGTACTTC.

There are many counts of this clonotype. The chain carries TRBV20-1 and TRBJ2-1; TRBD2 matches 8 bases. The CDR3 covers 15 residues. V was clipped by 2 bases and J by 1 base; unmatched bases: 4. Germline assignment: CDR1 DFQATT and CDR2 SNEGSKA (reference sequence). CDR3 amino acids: CSARSGRASYNEQFF. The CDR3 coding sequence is TGCAGTGCTAGATCCGGGAGGGCTTCCTACAATGAGCAGTTCTTC.

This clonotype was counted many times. The CDR3 protein is CASSHDRGPSDTQYF. In DNA, the CDR3 is TGTGCCAGCAGTCACGACAGGGGACCGTCAGATACGCAGTATTTT. The chain couples TRBV12-3 or TRBV12-4 to TRBJ2-3, with TRBD1 identical over 8 bases. J lost 4 bases, V lost 5 bases, and 8 bases had no gene match. The CDR3 length is 15 residues.

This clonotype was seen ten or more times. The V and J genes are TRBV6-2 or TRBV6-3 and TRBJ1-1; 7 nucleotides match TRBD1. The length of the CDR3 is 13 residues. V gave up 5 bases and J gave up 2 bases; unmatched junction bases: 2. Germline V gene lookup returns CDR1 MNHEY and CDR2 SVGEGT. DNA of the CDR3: TGTGCCAGCAGTGGACAGGCCAACACTGAAGCTTTCTTT. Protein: CASSGQANTEAFF.